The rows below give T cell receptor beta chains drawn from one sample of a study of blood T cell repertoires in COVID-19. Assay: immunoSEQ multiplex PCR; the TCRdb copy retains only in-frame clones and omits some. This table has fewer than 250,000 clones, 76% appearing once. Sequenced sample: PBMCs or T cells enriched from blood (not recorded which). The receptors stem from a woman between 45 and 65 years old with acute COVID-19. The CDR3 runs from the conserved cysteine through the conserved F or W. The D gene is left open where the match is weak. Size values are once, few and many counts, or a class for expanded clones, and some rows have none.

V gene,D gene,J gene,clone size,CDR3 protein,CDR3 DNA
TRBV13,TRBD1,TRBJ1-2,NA,CASSFSDRAYGYTF,TGTGCCAGCAGCTTTTCGGACAGGGCTTATGGCTACACCTTC
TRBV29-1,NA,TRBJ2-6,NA,CSVTTEILSGANVLTF,TGCAGCGTTACGACGGAGATTCTCTCTGGGGCCAACGTCCTGACTTTC
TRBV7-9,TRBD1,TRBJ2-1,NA,CASSDRGLETNEQFF,TGTGCCAGCAGCGACAGGGGCCTTGAAACCAATGAGCAGTTCTTC
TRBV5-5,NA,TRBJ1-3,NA,CASSFRTANSGNTIYF,TGTGCCAGCAGCTTTAGGACAGCTAACTCTGGAAACACCATATATTTT
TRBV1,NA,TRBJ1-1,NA,CTSSQDSYNQDTEAFF,TGCACCAGCAGCCAAGATTCCTATAATCAGGACACTGAAGCTTTCTTT
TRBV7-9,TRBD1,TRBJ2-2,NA,CASSPGGTGAGELFF,TGTGCCAGCAGCCCGGGCGGGACAGGGGCCGGGGAGCTGTTTTTT
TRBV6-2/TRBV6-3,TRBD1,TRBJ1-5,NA,CASSKGASNQPQHF,TGTGCCAGCAGCAAGGGGGCTAGCAATCAGCCCCAGCATTTT
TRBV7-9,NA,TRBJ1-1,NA,CASSRGGAMNTEAFF,TGTGCCAGCAGCCGTGGGGGGGCTATGAACACTGAAGCTTTCTTT
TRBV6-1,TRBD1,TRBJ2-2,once,CASSEAGTGITGELFF,TGTGCCAGCAGTGAAGCCGGGACAGGCATTACCGGGGAGCTGTTTTTT
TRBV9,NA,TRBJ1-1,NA,CASSVAVFGTEAFF,TGTGCCAGCAGCGTTGCGGTGTTTGGCACTGAAGCTTTCTTT
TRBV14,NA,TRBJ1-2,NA,CASSLPIERGYTF,TGTGCCAGCAGCCTCCCCATTGAGAGAGGCTACACCTTC
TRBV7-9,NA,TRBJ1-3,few,CARDGGSGNTIYF,TGTGCCAGAGACGGGGGCTCTGGAAACACCATATATTTT
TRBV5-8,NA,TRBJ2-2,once,CASSLGSGATGELFF,TGTGCCAGCAGCTTAGGTTCAGGGGCCACCGGGGAGCTGTTTTTT
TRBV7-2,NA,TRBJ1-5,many,CASSLASEQPQHF,TGTGCCAGCAGCTTAGCATCAGAACAGCCCCAGCATTTT
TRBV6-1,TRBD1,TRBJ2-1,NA,CASSLQTGGSNEQFF,TGTGCCAGCAGTTTACAGACAGGGGGGAGTAATGAGCAGTTCTTC
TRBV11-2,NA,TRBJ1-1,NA,CASSFQGVRTEAFF,TGTGCCAGCAGCTTTCAAGGGGTTAGGACTGAAGCTTTCTTT
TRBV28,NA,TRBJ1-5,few,CASSLPNQPQHF,TGTGCCAGCAGTTTACCGAATCAGCCCCAGCATTTT